These T cell receptor beta chains were read from a single sample in a study of shared clonotypes between healthy human individuals. TCRdb's copy holds only in-frame clones and misses some; the assay was immunoSEQ multiplex PCR. The repertoire holds 1 million to 1.2 million clones, with around 77% as singletons. Sequencing was carried out using memory CD4+ T cells from PBMCs. These TCRs come from a man aged 18 to 29 in good health. Some clones in this sample may be carry-over from other donors' samples. Each CDR3 is given with its conserved first and last residue. The D gene is left open where the match is weak. Expanded clones are given a class, and other clones once, few, many or no size at all.

>TRBJ1-5|-|-|TRBV6-6
TGTGCCAGCAGTTACTCTACCCAGGTTTCGAATCAGCCCCAGCATTTT
CASSYSTQVSNQPQHF
>TRBJ1-5|TRBD1|-|TRBV28
TGTGCCAGCAGTTTGGCGGGACAGGGGGTTAATCAGCCCCAGCATTTT
CASSLAGQGVNQPQHF
>TRBJ2-5|-|-|TRBV11-3
TGTGCCAGCAGCCCTTCGGGGATCCCAGAGACCCAGTACTTC
CASSPSGIPETQYF
>TRBJ1-1|-|once|TRBV5-1
TGCGCCAGCAGCTTGGCCCCCCTAATTTACACTGAAGCTTTCTTT
CASSLAPLIYTEAFF
>TRBJ2-3|-|once|TRBV7-2
TGTGCCAGCAGCATCGGGGCCTATACGCAGTATTTT
CASSIGAYTQYF
>TRBJ1-2|-|-|TRBV5-1
TGCGCCAGCAGCCCGACGACGGGAAACTATGGCTACACCTTC
CASSPTTGNYGYTF
>TRBJ1-2|-|-|TRBV12-2
TGTGCAAGTCGCCCCGAGAGTATTAGGAGCTACACCTTC
CASRPESIRSYTF
>TRBJ2-3|TRBD2|-|TRBV5-1
TGCGCCAGCAGCCCTACCACTAGCGGGAGGGTCACAGATACGCAGTATTTT
CASSPTTSGRVTDTQYF
>TRBJ2-2|-|-|TRBV11-1
TGTGCCAGCAGCCCCCTAGGGTATGGCACCGGGGAGCTGTTTTTT
CASSPLGYGTGELFF
>TRBJ2-6|TRBD1|-|TRBV18
TGTGCCAGCTCACCTTGGGACAGCTCTGGGGCCAACGTCCTGACTTTC
CASSPWDSSGANVLTF
>TRBJ1-2|-|-|TRBV19
TGTGCCAGCCGCCTGCTCCCCTCTGATGGCTACACCTTC
CASRLLPSDGYTF
>TRBJ2-1|-|-|TRBV25-1
TGTGCCAGCAGTCCGGCAGGGGGAGGTGCCTACAATGAGCAGTTCTTC
CASSPAGGGAYNEQFF
>TRBJ2-3|-|-|TRBV18
TGTGCCAGCTCAACCGGAACTTACAACACAGATACGCAGTATTTT
CASSTGTYNTDTQYF
>TRBJ2-1|-|-|TRBV7-3
TGTGCCAGCAGCTTAACGGCGGGATCAGTGAATGAGCAGTTCTTC
CASSLTAGSVNEQFF
>TRBJ2-7|-|once|TRBV12-5
TGTGCTAGTGGTAAGGGGGTCTACGAGCAGTACTTC
CASGKGVYEQYF
>TRBJ1-3|-|-|TRBV9
TGTGCCAGCAGCGTAGTGGGCAGCTCTGGAAACACCATATATTTT
CASSVVGSSGNTIYF
>TRBJ2-5|-|many|TRBV9
TGTGCCAGCAGCCTTTTGGGGACCACAGGCGAGACCCAGTACTTC
CASSLLGTTGETQYF
>TRBJ2-7|-|-|TRBV28
TGTGCCAGCAGTTCACCGGGACGGACTTATCCCGAGCAGTACTTC
CASSSPGRTYPEQYF
>TRBJ2-2|-|-|TRBV5-4
TGTGCCAGCAGCCCCCGCGCAGGGGCCACGAACACCGGGGAGCTGTTTTTT
CASSPRAGATNTGELFF
>TRBJ2-5|-|-|TRBV7-2
TGTGCCAGCAGCTTACAAGCGACGTACCAAGAGACCCAGTACTTC
CASSLQATYQETQYF
>TRBJ2-3|-|-|TRBV5-1
TGCGCCAGCAGCGACGGGACTTACGAGATCACAGATACGCAGTATTTT
CASSDGTYEITDTQYF
>TRBJ2-7|-|-|TRBV7-2
TGTGCCAGCAGCCAAAGGGCCGGGGGCTACGAGCAGTACTTC
CASSQRAGGYEQYF
>TRBJ2-5|TRBD2|once|TRBV6-5
TGTGCCAGCAGTTACTTGCCTAGCGGTAAACAAGAGACCCAGTACTTC
CASSYLPSGKQETQYF
>TRBJ1-2|-|-|TRBV4-1
TGCGCCAGCAGCCAAGTCCCCGTCAGTATTAATTTGGGCTACACCTTC
CASSQVPVSINLGYTF
>TRBJ2-7|TRBD1|-|TRBV28
TGTGCCAGCAGCCCCTCCAGGGGGAGACGGATAGGGGAGCAGTACTTC
CASSPSRGRRIGEQYF
>TRBJ1-2|-|-|TRBV6-5
TGTGCCAGCAGTCAAAGACACGGACAAGCCTATGGCTACACCTTC
CASSQRHGQAYGYTF
>TRBJ1-1|-|once|TRBV7-2
TGTGCCAGCAGCTTAGGACAGCGTGAAGCTTTCTTT
CASSLGQREAFF
>TRBJ2-7|-|-|TRBV10-3
TGTGCCATCAGGGATAAGGGACTTCTTGGTCCTGGAGATCAGTACTTC
CAIRDKGLLGPGDQYF
>TRBJ2-2|-|-|TRBV7-2
TGTGCCAGCAGCTTATATCCCCCTGCCTTAGCCGGCGCCGGGGAGCTGTTTTTT
CASSLYPPALAGAGELFF
>TRBJ2-5|TRBD2|-|TRBV5-4
TGTGCCAGCAGCCTAGACAAACTAGCGGGAGGGGGGACCCAGTACTTC
CASSLDKLAGGGTQYF
>TRBJ2-7|-|few|TRBV10-3
TGTGCCATCAGTGAGTTGCTTATTTTGGGGTACGAGCAGTACTTC
CAISELLILGYEQYF
>TRBJ2-3|-|once|TRBV9
TGTGCCAGCAGCGTAGCAATTGGGGTAGGGGATACGCAGTATTTT
CASSVAIGVGDTQYF
>TRBJ2-7|-|-|TRBV7-7
TGTGCCAGCAGCCCCGAGAGGGACCGCGAGCAGTACTTC
CASSPERDREQYF
>TRBJ2-7|TRBD1|-|TRBV5-1
TGCGCCAGCAGCTTGGACCCGGGACAGGCCTACGAGCAGTACTTC
CASSLDPGQAYEQYF
>TRBJ2-7|-|-|TRBV7-2
TGTGCCAGCAGCTTAGCGCTATTAGGGGGTGGTAACTACGAGCAGTACTTC
CASSLALLGGGNYEQYF
>TRBJ2-7|-|-|TRBV5-1
TGCGCCAGCAGCTTGGATGGCAGTGTTTACGAGCAGTACTTC
CASSLDGSVYEQYF
>TRBJ2-7|-|-|TRBV7-2
TGTGCCAGCAGCCTGAATACCTACGAGCAGTACTTC
CASSLNTYEQYF
>TRBJ1-2|-|-|TRBV4-2
TGTGCCAGCAGCCAAGGCTCAGGGGACGGCTACACCTTC
CASSQGSGDGYTF
>TRBJ1-2|TRBD1|few|TRBV2
TGTGCCAGCAGTGGGGGATCGACAGGGTCCTATGGCTACACCTTC
CASSGGSTGSYGYTF
>TRBJ1-5|-|-|TRBV28
TGTGCCAGCAGCTCCTACATGGAGGCCCAGCATTTT
CASSSYMEAQHF
>TRBJ1-2|TRBD1|few|TRBV28
TGTGCCAGCAGGGGGACAGACCGCTATGGCTACACCTTC
CASRGTDRYGYTF
>TRBJ2-7|-|few|TRBV6-1
TGTGCCAGCAGTGAAGCGGTTGGGGGCGAGCAGTACTTC
CASSEAVGGEQYF
>TRBJ2-2|TRBD1|-|TRBV29-1
TGCAGCGTTACGGGACAGGGGCACACCGGGGAGCTGTTTTTT
CSVTGQGHTGELFF
>TRBJ2-7|-|many|TRBV7-8
TGTGCCAGCAGCGACAGACAAGGTACCTACGAGCAGTACTTC
CASSDRQGTYEQYF
>TRBJ1-2|-|-|TRBV29-1
TGCAGCGTTGAAGATCTCGAGGATTACTATGGCTACACCTTC
CSVEDLEDYYGYTF
>TRBJ1-2|-|-|TRBV19
TGTGCCAGTTCAACCCCACAGGGCTATGGCTACACCTTC
CASSTPQGYGYTF
>TRBJ1-1|-|-|TRBV7-9
TGTGCCAGCAGCAAGGAGGGGAGAATGAACACTGAAGCTTTCTTT
CASSKEGRMNTEAFF
>TRBJ2-7|TRBD1|few|TRBV18
TGTGCCAGCTCACCTTTTCAGGGGGAGAAGCAGTACTTC
CASSPFQGEKQYF
>TRBJ1-3|-|-|TRBV1
TGCACCAGCAGCCTACCAGTCGGGGGGAATCCTGAAAACACCATATATTTT
CTSSLPVGGNPENTIYF
>TRBJ1-2|TRBD1|-|TRBV28
TGTGCCAGCAGTCCCTTAGGCGACAGGGGGGATGGTGGCTACACCTTC
CASSPLGDRGDGGYTF
>TRBJ2-5|TRBD2|-|TRBV4-2
TGTGCCAGCAGCCAATCGGGACTAGCGGGAAGACAAGAGACCCAGTACTTC
CASSQSGLAGRQETQYF
>TRBJ1-2|-|-|TRBV5-4
TGTGCCAGCAGCTTGGCCGTACAGGATTATGGCTACACCTTC
CASSLAVQDYGYTF
>TRBJ2-5|TRBD1|-|TRBV5-4
TGTGCCAGCAGCACCCCTGGGCAGGGGGCACCGGAGACCCAGTACTTC
CASSTPGQGAPETQYF
>TRBJ1-6|-|-|TRBV10-3
TGTGCCATCAGTGATCTTGCCTCCTATAATTCACCCCTCCACTTT
CAISDLASYNSPLHF
>TRBJ2-5|TRBD2|-|TRBV30
TGTGCCTGGAGTCTAGCGGGAGTAGGGGTGTGGGTCCAAGAGACCCAGTACTTC
CAWSLAGVGVWVQETQYF
>TRBJ2-1|TRBD2|-|TRBV25-1
TGTGCCAGCAGTGATAATCGAGCGGGAGCGGGGAGGGATGAGCAGTTCTTC
CASSDNRAGAGRDEQFF
>TRBJ1-2|-|few|TRBV7-8
TGTGCCAGCAGCTTAGTAGAGGACTATGGCTACACCTTC
CASSLVEDYGYTF
>TRBJ2-3|-|-|TRBV7-9
TGTGCCAGCAGCAAGGACAGAGCTAGCACAGATACGCAGTATTTT
CASSKDRASTDTQYF